These 12 T cell receptor beta chains originate from one sample sequenced in a study of blood T cell repertoires in COVID-19. The repertoire was sequenced with immunoSEQ multiplex PCR; TCRdb's copy has only in-frame clones and lacks some. The sample lists some 230,000 clones, approximately 82% seen once, with approximately 16% in the top ten. The sample taken for sequencing was PBMCs or T cells enriched from blood (not recorded which). The receptors come from a man aged 40-49 years who had recovered from COVID-19.

V and J are TRBV7-3 and TRBJ2-2; TRBD1 agrees at 7 bases. V shed 5 bases, J shed 6 bases, and the junction held 6 bases outside the gene matches. Germline V gene sequence: CDR1 SGHTA, CDR2 FQGTGA. This CDR3 is built from 14 residues. CDR3 sequence (DNA): TGTGCCAGCAGCACTGACAGGGTAGCCGGGGAGCTGTTTTTT. Its translation is CASSTDRVAGELFF.

The J gene is TRBJ2-1, the V gene TRBV6-2 or TRBV6-3, with TRBD1 identical over 9 bases. The CDR3 extends over 14 amino acids. CDR1 is MNHEY and CDR2 is SVGEGT in the germline V gene. V lost 5 bases and J lost 6; bases outside the gene matches: 5. The CDR3 nucleotides are TGTGCCAGCAGTCGACCGACAGGGGGCAATGAGCAGTTCTTC. Translating gives CASSRPTGGNEQFF.

The V and J genes are TRBV4-1 and TRBJ2-7, with 8 positions matching TRBD1. J gave up 4 bases and V 3 bases, and 8 bases lay outside the gene matches. This CDR3 is 15 amino acids long. From germline, CDR1 is MGHRA and CDR2 YSYEKL. CDR3 DNA: TGCGCCAGCAGCCACGAGTTAGGACAGGGTTACGAGCAGTACTTC. Encoded protein: CASSHELGQGYEQYF.

The chain uses TRBV27 and TRBJ1-2; TRBD1 might be the D (5 bases). Germline-derived CDR1 and CDR2 are MNHEY and SMNVEV (reference sequence). V was clipped by 5 bases and J by 4 bases, with 14 bases between them. This CDR3 spans 14 amino acids. The chain's CDR3 is CASSPAQGSYGYTF. The CDR3 DNA follows: TGTGCCAGCAGTCCCGCCCAGGGAAGCTATGGCTACACCTTC.

The chain links TRBV7-2 to TRBJ1-2; D unresolved. CDR1 and CDR2 from the germline V gene are SGHTA and FQGNSA. The CDR3 covers 15 residues. V lost 5 bases to trimming and J lost 5 bases, with 18 bases between them. The CDR3 DNA reads as TGTGCCAGCAGCCTCCCCGGAGCCGGGAGGTATGGCTACACCTTC. Translation: CASSLPGAGRYGYTF.

This clone was detected only a few times. The V gene is TRBV5-1, the J gene TRBJ1-6; D is undetermined. The length of the CDR3 is 14 residues. V was shortened by 0 bases and J by 5 bases, with 6 bases between the two germline ends. Germline CDR1 reads SGHRS; CDR2 reads YFSETQ. The CDR3 bases are TGCGCCAGCAGCTTGGTTGAGGATAATTCACCCCTCCACTTT. It encodes CASSLVEDNSPLHF.

This sequence joins TRBV10-2 and TRBJ2-6, with D hard to call. V was trimmed by 6 bases and J by 0 bases, leaving 6 bases between them. CDR1 WSHSY and CDR2 SAAADI come from the germline V gene. The CDR3 consists of 14 residues. The DNA for the CDR3 is TGCGCCAGCAGCCAGATCTCTGGGGCCAACGTCCTGACTTTC. Translating it yields CASSQISGANVLTF.

The chain has TRBV13 and TRBJ1-1, with D uncertain. The ends were cut back, 0 bases at V and 5 bases at J, with 7 bases in the middle. The V gene's germline CDR1 is PRHDT and CDR2 FYEKMQ (reference sequence). The CDR3 covers 13 residues. The CDR3 protein is CASSLGRGTEAFF. The CDR3 DNA reads as TGTGCCAGCAGCTTAGGCCGGGGAACTGAAGCTTTCTTT.

The rearrangement uses TRBV27 and TRBJ1-5; TRBD1 is a possible D gene (5 bases). Per the germline V gene, CDR1 is MNHEY and CDR2 is SMNVEV (reference sequence). Trimming pared 5 bases from V and 3 bases from J, leaving 23 bases between. The CDR3 loop spans 18 amino acids. The CDR3 spells CASSAHQLRRGINQPQHF. For the CDR3, the DNA is TGTGCCAGCAGTGCCCACCAGCTCCGGCGGGGGATCAATCAGCCCCAGCATTTT.

The genes are TRBV2 and TRBJ1-5; D may be TRBD1 (6 bases). V was trimmed by 5 bases and J by 2 bases, leaving 13 bases between them. CDR3 size: 15 residues. Germline V gene lookup returns CDR1 SNHLY and CDR2 FYNNEI. Here the CDR3 DNA reads TGTGCCAGCAGTTTGGACAGTAGGGGCAATCAGCCCCAGCATTTT. It specifies CASSLDSRGNQPQHF.

The chain is built from TRBV28 and TRBJ1-5, with D possibly being TRBD1 (5 bases). Trimming shortened V by 4 bases and J by 1 base, and 20 bases separated the two germline ends. This CDR3 has 18 amino acids. Germline CDR1 MDHEN, CDR2 SYDVKM. The CDR3 loop is CASSSPGDPRDSNQPQHF. The CDR3 DNA reads TGTGCCAGCAGTTCGCCGGGAGACCCCCGGGACAGCAATCAGCCCCAGCATTTT.

The rearrangement joins TRBV5-1 to TRBJ2-4, with D tentatively TRBD2 (5 bases). Germline assignment: CDR1 SGHRS and CDR2 YFSETQ. The CDR3 sequence is 15 residues long. Trimming cost V 4 bases and J 0 bases, with 11 bases left between them. The CDR3 spells CASSHGGLAKNIQYF. The CDR3 bases are TGCGCCAGCAGCCACGGAGGTCTAGCCAAAAACATTCAGTACTTC.